This entry lists 2 T cell receptor beta chains sequenced from one sample in a study of beta chain features in type 1 diabetes. General observations from the study: For Type 1 diabetes patients, all four CD4+ subsets carried TCRB CDR3s that were moderately but significantly shorter.

Their antigen targets remain unknown. Every bit of the isolated RNA underwent reverse transcription, so sequencing read expressed TCRB transcripts. The data were produced by immunoSEQ multiplex PCR, yet TCRdb's version contains in-frame clones alone and is incomplete. Of 160,000 or so clones in the sample, around 8% were seen once. Sequenced sample: central memory CD4+ T cells from blood. The receptors were sampled from a woman between 18 and 29 years old with type 1 diabetes.

The chain uses TRBV27 and TRBJ2-5; TRBD1 matches at 8 bases. The germline V gene encodes CDR1 MNHEY and CDR2 SMNVEV (reference sequence). V lost 6 bases, J lost 2 bases, and 5 bases stayed unmatched. The CDR3 is made up of 14 amino acids. CDR3 sequence reads: CASRPGTGQETQYF. In DNA, the CDR3 is TGTGCCAGCAGACCAGGGACAGGACAAGAGACCCAGTACTTC.

The V gene is TRBV6-6, the J gene TRBJ2-5; 8 bases line up with TRBD1. Trimming at V came to 8 bases and at J to 5 bases, leaving 10 bases not matched to a gene. The V gene's germline CDR1 is MNHNY and CDR2 SVGAGI (reference sequence). CDR3 size: 14 residues. As DNA, the CDR3 is TGTGCCAGCCAGAAGGGACAGGTATCGGAGACCCAGTACTTC. It translates to CASQKGQVSETQYF.